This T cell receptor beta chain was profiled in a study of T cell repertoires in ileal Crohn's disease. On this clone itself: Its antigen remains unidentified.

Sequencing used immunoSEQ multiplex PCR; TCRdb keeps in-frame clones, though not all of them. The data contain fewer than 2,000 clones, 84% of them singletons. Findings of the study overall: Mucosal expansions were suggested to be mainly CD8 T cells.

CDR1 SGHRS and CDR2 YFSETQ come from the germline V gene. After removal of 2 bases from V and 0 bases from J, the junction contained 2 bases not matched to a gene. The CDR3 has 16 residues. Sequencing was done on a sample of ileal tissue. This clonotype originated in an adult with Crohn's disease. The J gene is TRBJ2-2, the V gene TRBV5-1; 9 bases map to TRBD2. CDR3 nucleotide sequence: TGCGCCAGCAGCTTATCTAGCGGGGCGAACACCGGGGAGCTGTTTTTT. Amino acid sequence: CASSLSSGANTGELFF.